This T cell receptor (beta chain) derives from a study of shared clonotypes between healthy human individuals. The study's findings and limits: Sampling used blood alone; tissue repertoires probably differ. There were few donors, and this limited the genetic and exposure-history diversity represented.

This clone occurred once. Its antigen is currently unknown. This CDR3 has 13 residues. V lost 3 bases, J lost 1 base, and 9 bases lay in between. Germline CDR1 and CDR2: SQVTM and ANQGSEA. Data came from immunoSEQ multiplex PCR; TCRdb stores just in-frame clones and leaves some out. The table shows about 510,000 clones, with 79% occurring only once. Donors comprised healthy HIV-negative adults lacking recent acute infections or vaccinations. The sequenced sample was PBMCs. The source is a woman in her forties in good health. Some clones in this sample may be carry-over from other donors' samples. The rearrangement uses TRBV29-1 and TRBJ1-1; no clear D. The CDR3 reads CSVERVENTEAFF. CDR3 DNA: TGCAGCGTTGAGAGGGTGGAGAACACTGAAGCTTTCTTT.